This T cell receptor (beta chain) originates from a study of control samples from healthy donors and cancer patients. The germline CDR1 and CDR2 sequences are LGHDT and YNNKEL (reference sequence). This CDR3 comprises 17 residues. V dropped 1 base and J dropped 4; count of bases not matched to a gene: 7. Assay used: immunoSEQ multiplex PCR; TCRdb lists only in-frame clones, some missing. The sample holds roughly 170,000 clones, 85% to 95% seen once. The rearrangement links TRBV3-1 (or the pseudogene TRBV3-2) to TRBJ2-1; 10 nucleotides agree with TRBD2. The sample taken for sequencing was blood. This clonotype was sampled from a young woman in good health. In nucleotides, the CDR3 is TGTGCCAGCAGCCAAGGTCTAGCGGGGGAGATATACAATGAGCAGTTCTTC. This gives the protein CASSQGLAGEIYNEQFF.